This T cell receptor beta chain was sequenced for a study of blood T cell repertoires in COVID-19. The authors' processing: The authors estimated nucleated cell counts from reference gene primer amplification. This table comes from immunoSEQ multiplex PCR, and its TCRdb copy is limited to in-frame clones, with some not included. V and J calls plus clone size are reproduced from that table; the DNA served to infer D and trimming. The table lists hundreds of thousands of clones, around nine tenths of them singletons. This CDR3 is built from 14 residues. Germline values: CDR1 LNHDA, CDR2 SQIVND (reference sequence). J gave up 3 bases and V 6 bases, and 4 bases lay outside the gene matches.

Sample: peripheral blood. The TCR was taken from a woman younger than 30 who had recovered from COVID-19. The V and J genes are TRBV19 and TRBJ2-3; 9 bases align to TRBD2. The DNA for the CDR3 is TGTGCCAGTAGCCTTAGCGGGAGAACAGATACGCAGTATTTT. It specifies CASSLSGRTDTQYF.